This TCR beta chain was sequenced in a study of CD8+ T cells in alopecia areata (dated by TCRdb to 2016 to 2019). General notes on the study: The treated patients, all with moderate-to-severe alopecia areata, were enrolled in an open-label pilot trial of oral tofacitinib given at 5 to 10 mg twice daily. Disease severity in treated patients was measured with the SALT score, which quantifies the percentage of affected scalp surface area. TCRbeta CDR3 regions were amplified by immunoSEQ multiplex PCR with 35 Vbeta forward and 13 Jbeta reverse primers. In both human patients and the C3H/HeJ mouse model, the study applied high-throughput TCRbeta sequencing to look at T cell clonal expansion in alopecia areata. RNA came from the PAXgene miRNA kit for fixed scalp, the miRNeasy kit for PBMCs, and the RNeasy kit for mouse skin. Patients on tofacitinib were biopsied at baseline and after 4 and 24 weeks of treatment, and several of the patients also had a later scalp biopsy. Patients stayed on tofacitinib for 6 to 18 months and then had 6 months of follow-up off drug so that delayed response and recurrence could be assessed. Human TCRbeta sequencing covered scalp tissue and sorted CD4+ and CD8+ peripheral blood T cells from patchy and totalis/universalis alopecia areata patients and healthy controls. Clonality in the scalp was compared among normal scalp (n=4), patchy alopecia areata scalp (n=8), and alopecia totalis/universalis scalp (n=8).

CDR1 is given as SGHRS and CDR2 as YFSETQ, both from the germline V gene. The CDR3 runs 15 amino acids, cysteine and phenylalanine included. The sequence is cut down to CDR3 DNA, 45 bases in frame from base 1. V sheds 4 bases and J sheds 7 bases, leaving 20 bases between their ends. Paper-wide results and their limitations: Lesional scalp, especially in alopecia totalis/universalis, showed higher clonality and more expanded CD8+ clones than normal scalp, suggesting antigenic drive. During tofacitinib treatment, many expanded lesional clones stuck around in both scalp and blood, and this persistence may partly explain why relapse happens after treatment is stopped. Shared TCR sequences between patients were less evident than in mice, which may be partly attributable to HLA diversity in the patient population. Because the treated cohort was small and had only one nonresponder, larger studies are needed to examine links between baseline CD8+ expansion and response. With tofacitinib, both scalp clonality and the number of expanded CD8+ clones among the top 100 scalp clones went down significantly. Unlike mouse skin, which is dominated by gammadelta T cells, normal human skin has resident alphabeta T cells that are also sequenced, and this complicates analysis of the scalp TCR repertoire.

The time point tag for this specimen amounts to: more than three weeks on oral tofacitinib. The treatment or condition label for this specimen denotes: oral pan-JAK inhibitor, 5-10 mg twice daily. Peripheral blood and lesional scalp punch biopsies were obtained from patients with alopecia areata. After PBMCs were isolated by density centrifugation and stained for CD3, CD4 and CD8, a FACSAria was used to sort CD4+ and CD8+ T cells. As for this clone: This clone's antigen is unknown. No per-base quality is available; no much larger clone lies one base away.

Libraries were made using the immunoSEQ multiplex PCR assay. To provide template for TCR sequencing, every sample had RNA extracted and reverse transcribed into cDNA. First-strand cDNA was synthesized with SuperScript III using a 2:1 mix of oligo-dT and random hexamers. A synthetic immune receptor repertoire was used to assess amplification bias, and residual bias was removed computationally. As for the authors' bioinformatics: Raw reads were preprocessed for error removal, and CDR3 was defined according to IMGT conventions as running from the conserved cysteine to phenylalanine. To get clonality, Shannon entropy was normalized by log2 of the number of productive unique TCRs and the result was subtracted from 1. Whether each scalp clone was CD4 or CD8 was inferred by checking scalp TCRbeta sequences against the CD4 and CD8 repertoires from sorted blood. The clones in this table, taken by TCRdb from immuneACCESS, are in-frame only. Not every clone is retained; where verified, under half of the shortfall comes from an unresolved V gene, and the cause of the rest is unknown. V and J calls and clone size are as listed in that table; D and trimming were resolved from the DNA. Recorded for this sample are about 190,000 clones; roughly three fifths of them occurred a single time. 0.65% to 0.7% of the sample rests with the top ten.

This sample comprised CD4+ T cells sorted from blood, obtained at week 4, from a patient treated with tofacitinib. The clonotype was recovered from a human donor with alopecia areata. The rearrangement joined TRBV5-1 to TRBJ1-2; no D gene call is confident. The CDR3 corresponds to CASSTDTLEGAGYTF. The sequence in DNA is TGCGCCAGCAGCACCGATACCCTCGAGGGAGCTGGCTACACCTTC.